The 28 T cell receptor beta chains below were found in one sample sequenced in a study of blood T cell repertoires in COVID-19. Generated by immunoSEQ multiplex PCR, the TCRdb table keeps only in-frame clones and is missing some. The repertoire includes about 46,000 clones, roughly 88% of them detected once, and approximately 15% sits in the top ten. Sequenced input: peripheral blood. Receptor source: a human donor in a cohort sampled during active COVID-19. The donor label of this sample is uncertain.

V usage is TRBV4-2 and J usage is TRBJ2-3; 10 bases align to TRBD2. V trimming: 1 base; J trimming: 1 base; junction bases outside the gene matches: 11. CDR1 is LGHNA, CDR2 YNFKEQ, per germline. The CDR3 consists of 19 residues. The CDR3 DNA is TGTGCCAGCAGCCAAGGGCTCTGGGTCACTAGCGGGGGCACAGATACGCAGTATTTT. It specifies CASSQGLWVTSGGTDTQYF.

The chain links TRBV5-5 to TRBJ1-4, with D possibly being TRBD1 (5 bases). Germline values: CDR1 SGHKS, CDR2 YYEKEE (reference sequence). Trimming took 4 bases from V and 0 from J, leaving 10 bases between them. This CDR3 comprises 15 residues. In DNA form, the CDR3 reads TGTGCCAGCAGCAGACAGCCTGCAACTAATGAAAAACTGTTTTTT. Translation gives CASSRQPATNEKLFF.

V usage is TRBV12-3 or TRBV12-4 and J usage is TRBJ2-2; D remains ambiguous. CDR3 length: 12 residues. Trimming shortened V by 3 bases and J by 7 bases, and 6 bases separated the two germline ends. The CDR3 bases are TGTGCCAGCAGTTTTAGTAACGGGGAGCTGTTTTTT. Translated, it gives CASSFSNGELFF.

The CDR3 DNA reads TGTGCCAGCAGCTTAATAGAAACTGGAAACACCATATATTTT. Translated, it gives CASSLIETGNTIYF. The chain combines TRBV11-2 with TRBJ1-3, with D unresolved. CDR1 and CDR2 (germline): SGHAT, FQNNGV. The CDR3 contains 14 residues. V lost 2 bases to trimming and J lost 2 bases, with 7 bases between them.

There are a few counts of this clone. J is TRBJ2-3 and V is TRBV7-3, with D possibly TRBD1 on 6 matching bases. This CDR3 has 14 residues. The germline gives CDR1 SGHTA, CDR2 FQGTGA. The V end lost 0 bases, the J end lost 3 bases, and 7 bases lay between the germline ends. The CDR3 protein is CASSLTQGTDTQYF. The CDR3 region has the DNA TGTGCCAGCAGCTTAACGCAGGGGACAGATACGCAGTATTTT.

This chain links TRBV30 with TRBJ2-2; possible D gene TRBD1, 6 bases. CDR1 GTSNPN and CDR2 SVGIG come from the germline V gene (reference sequence). V gave up 3 bases and J gave up 5 bases, with 16 bases separating them. The CDR3 runs 15 residues. The CDR3 DNA reads as TGTGCCTGGAGGGGCAGGGGTACCTCAACCGGGGAGCTGTTTTTT. It codes for CAWRGRGTSTGELFF.

J is TRBJ2-2 and V is TRBV9; 7 nucleotides match TRBD1. Germline assignment: CDR1 SGDLS and CDR2 YYNGEE. The junction had 5 bases not matched to a gene; V was cut back by 0 bases and J by 6 bases. There are 15 residues in the CDR3. CDR3 nucleotide sequence: TGTGCCAGCAGCGTAGGGGACAGCGCCTCCGGGGAGCTGTTTTTT. This encodes CASSVGDSASGELFF.

The V gene is TRBV7-9, the J gene TRBJ1-5; maybe TRBD1 (5 bases). The CDR3 extends over 13 amino acids. CDR1 SEHNR and CDR2 FQNEAQ come from the germline V gene (reference sequence). V gave up 5 bases and J gave up 3 bases, with 8 bases separating them. CDR3: CASSQGLNQPQHF. The CDR3 bases are TGTGCCAGCAGCCAGGGACTCAATCAGCCCCAGCATTTT. Based on the CDR3 plus reference TRBV7-9 and TRBJ1-5, the full variable domain is DTGVSQNPRHKITKRGQNVTFRCDPISEHNRLYWYRQTLGQGPEFLTYFQNEAQLEKSRLLSDRFSAERPKGSFSTLEIQRTEQGDSAMYLCASSQGLNQPQHFGDGTRLSIL.

This clone was recorded once. V gene TRBV6-5 combines with J gene TRBJ2-7; tentatively, D is TRBD1 (6 bases). Germline CDR1 MNHEY, CDR2 SVGAGI. V was cut by 5 bases and J by 5 bases, with 13 bases left in between. This CDR3 has 13 amino acids. Here the CDR3 DNA reads TGTGCCAGCAGTACCACAGGGCGCGACGAGCAGTACTTC. This codes for CASSTTGRDEQYF.

This sequence joins TRBV9 and TRBJ1-2; D might be TRBD1 (6 bases). CDR1 and CDR2 (germline): SGDLS, YYNGEE. Trimming cost V 7 bases and J 0 bases, with 19 bases left between them. The CDR3 has 16 amino acids. Here the CDR3 DNA reads TGTGCCAGCGTCCCCGGGGGGGGGCAAGCTAACTATGGCTACACCTTC. Its translation: CASVPGGGQANYGYTF.

The V gene is TRBV11-2, the J gene TRBJ1-3; TRBD1 agrees at 8 bases. The germline CDR1 and CDR2 sequences are SGHAT and FQNNGV. The CDR3 length is 16 residues. The J segment lost 4 bases and the V segment lost 1 base, leaving 6 bases of the junction unmatched. CDR3 bases: TGTGCCAGCAGCTTAGTCGCAGGGGGCCCAGGAAACACCATATATTTT. Residues: CASSLVAGGPGNTIYF.

The CDR3 DNA reads as TGTGCCAGCAGTCCCCGGGACAGGTTCTACGAGCAGTACTTC. This sequence encodes CASSPRDRFYEQYF. The chain carries TRBV6-6 and TRBJ2-7, with TRBD1 identical over 8 bases. The V gene end was trimmed by 5 bases and the J gene end by 3 bases; junction bases not matched to a gene: 6. Germline assignment: CDR1 MNHNY and CDR2 SVGAGI (reference sequence). This CDR3 is 14 amino acids long.

The J gene is TRBJ2-7, the V gene TRBV18; a possible D gene is TRBD2 (5 bases). Trimming shortened V by 2 bases and J by 4 bases, and 12 bases separated the two germline ends. Per germline, CDR1 KGHSH and CDR2 LQKENI. CDR3 size: 14 residues. The CDR3 coding sequence is TGTGCCAGCTCACCAAGAGAGGGTGCGTACGAGCAGTACTTC. Protein: CASSPREGAYEQYF.

The DNA for the CDR3 is TGTGCCAGCAGTGAAGGGCGCGGGCAGCCCCAGCATTTT. This gives the protein CASSEGRGQPQHF. The genes are TRBV6-1 and TRBJ1-5; D remains ambiguous. V dropped 1 base and J dropped 7 bases, with 8 bases sitting between them. This CDR3 contains 13 residues. Germline V gene data show CDR1 as MNHNS and CDR2 as SASEGT.

This chain uses TRBV12-5 with TRBJ2-3; possible D gene TRBD2, 5 bases. This CDR3 region has 22 residues. V was shortened by 7 bases and J by 0 bases, with 35 bases between the two germline ends. Germline-derived CDR1 and CDR2 are LGHNT and FRNRAP. The DNA for the CDR3 is TGTGCTAGTGCGCCAATAAGCGCGGGCGCCGGCCTCCTAGGTCCTAGCACAGATACGCAGTATTTT. Protein: CASAPISAGAGLLGPSTDTQYF.

The chain carries TRBV6-5 and TRBJ2-7; 8 bases align to TRBD1. The CDR3 totals 15 residues. In germline, CDR1 is MNHEY, CDR2 SVGAGI. The junction had 4 bases not matched to a gene; V was cut back by 0 bases and J by 3 bases. The CDR3 loop is CASSYSTGGYYEQYF. CDR3 bases: TGTGCCAGCAGTTACTCTACAGGGGGATACTACGAGCAGTACTTC.

This chain links TRBV15 with TRBJ1-6; 10 nucleotides align to TRBD1. This CDR3 contains 15 residues. Germline trimming cut 5 bases from V and 13 bases from J; bases unmatched to any gene: 11. Germline V gene data show CDR1 as LNHNV and CDR2 as YYDKDF (reference sequence). This chain's CDR3 is CATSESPGQGSPLHF. CDR3 in DNA: TGTGCCACCAGCGAAAGTCCGGGACAGGGGTCCCCCCTCCACTTT.

A single count supports this clone. The V gene is TRBV5-4, the J gene TRBJ2-1; a possible D gene is TRBD2 (6 bases). Trimming removed 2 bases at V and 8 bases at J, with 14 bases between. The germline V gene has CDR1 SGHNT and CDR2 YYREEE (reference sequence). This CDR3 is built from 14 residues. The CDR3: CASSFGGGKDEQFF. CDR3 DNA: TGTGCCAGCAGCTTCGGCGGCGGGAAGGATGAGCAGTTCTTC.

The chain joins TRBV6-2 or TRBV6-3 to TRBJ1-1; weak D call: TRBD1 (5 bases). This CDR3 spans 16 amino acids. The germline V gene encodes CDR1 MNHEY and CDR2 SVGEGT. V was clipped by 1 base and J by 4 bases, with 16 bases between them. The CDR3 coding sequence is TGTGCCAGCAGTTACTTTCCTCAGGGAACCATCACTGAAGCTTTCTTT. Encoded protein: CASSYFPQGTITEAFF.

The chain combines TRBV7-3 with TRBJ2-6; a possible D gene is TRBD1 (6 bases). V was clipped by 5 bases and J by 2 bases, with 7 bases between them. The CDR3 is 14 amino acids. CDR1 and CDR2 from the germline V gene are SGHTA and FQGTGA. CDR3 DNA: TGTGCCAGCAGCCAGGGGACTGGGGCCAACGTCCTGACTTTC. As protein: CASSQGTGANVLTF.

This chain joins TRBV4-2 and TRBJ1-5, with D tentatively TRBD1 (5 bases). There are 16 residues in the CDR3. The V and J ends lost 2 bases and 3 bases respectively, with 14 bases between them. CDR1 is LGHNA, CDR2 YNFKEQ, per germline. The CDR3: CASSQLGQKSNQPQHF. For the CDR3, the DNA is TGTGCCAGCAGCCAACTGGGGCAGAAATCCAATCAGCCCCAGCATTTT.

The chain recombines TRBV4-1 with TRBJ2-1, with 9 positions matching TRBD2. Trimming removed 0 bases from V and 3 bases from J; junction bases left unmatched: 6. The CDR3 is made up of 17 amino acids. From germline, CDR1 is MGHRA and CDR2 YSYEKL. In nucleotides, the CDR3 is TGCGCCAGCAGCCAAGATCTAGCGGGGAGGGTCTACAATGAGCAGTTCTTC. It codes for CASSQDLAGRVYNEQFF.

By share, this clone counts as medium-sized. The chain carries TRBV5-8 and TRBJ2-2; TRBD2 might be the D (6 bases). This CDR3 contains 17 residues. From germline, CDR1 is SGHTS and CDR2 YDEGEE. Trimming stripped 0 bases from V and 3 bases from J, with 15 bases between. The CDR3 protein is CASSLEVRGLYTGELFF. The CDR3 DNA is TGTGCCAGCAGCTTGGAGGTGCGGGGACTTTACACCGGGGAGCTGTTTTTT. The full variable domain, with the rest looked up from reference TRBV5-8 and TRBJ2-2, is EAGVTQSPTHLIKTRGQQATLRCSPISGHTSVYWYQQALGLGLQFLLWYDEGEERNRGNFPPRFSGRQFPNYSSELNVNALELEDSALYLCASSLEVRGLYTGELFFGEGSRLTVL.

This clone appeared once. The CDR3 is CSASKLDSPVDTQYF. Written as DNA, the CDR3 is TGCAGTGCTAGTAAGCTTGACAGCCCCGTTGATACGCAGTATTTT. This rearrangement joins TRBV20-1 to TRBJ2-3; TRBD1 might be the D (5 bases). Per germline, CDR1 DFQATT and CDR2 SNEGSKA (reference sequence). V shed 3 bases and J shed 6 bases, with 19 bases lying between them. The CDR3 has 15 amino acids.

This chain's CDR3 is CASSQDRSLSGTQYF. CDR3 nucleotides: TGTGCCAGCAGCCAAGATCGGTCTCTCTCCGGGACCCAGTACTTC. The chain couples TRBV3-1 (or the pseudogene TRBV3-2) to TRBJ2-5, with unresolved D. Germline assignment: CDR1 LGHDT and CDR2 YNNKEL (reference sequence). CDR3 length: 15 residues. V gave up 0 bases and J gave up 7 bases, with 15 bases separating them.

This clone was counted only a few times. The chain recombines TRBV7-2 with TRBJ2-2; D might be TRBD1 (6 bases). V lost 5 bases, J lost 5 bases, and 9 bases lay in between. CDR3 size: 13 residues. Germline values: CDR1 SGHTA, CDR2 FQGNSA. This CDR3 reads CASSEGVTGELFF. For the CDR3, the DNA is TGTGCCAGCAGCGAGGGGGTTACCGGGGAGCTGTTTTTT.

This clone has a single count. V gene TRBV14 combines with J gene TRBJ1-1; D ambiguous. V dropped 5 bases and J dropped 5 bases, with 21 bases sitting between them. Germline CDR1 SGHDN, CDR2 FVKESK. This CDR3 contains 16 residues. In nucleotides, the CDR3 is TGTGCCAGCAGCTCATTGGGTGACGGGAGAGGAACTGAAGCTTTCTTT. Its protein is CASSSLGDGRGTEAFF.

The chain combines TRBV9 with TRBJ1-1, with D hard to call. The CDR3 is made up of 15 amino acids. CDR1 is SGDLS, CDR2 YYNGEE, per germline. Trimming cost V 4 bases and J 0 bases, with 13 bases left between them. The CDR3 loop reads CASSPPRSLNTEAFF. The CDR3 DNA reads TGTGCCAGCAGCCCACCCCGGTCGTTGAACACTGAAGCTTTCTTT.